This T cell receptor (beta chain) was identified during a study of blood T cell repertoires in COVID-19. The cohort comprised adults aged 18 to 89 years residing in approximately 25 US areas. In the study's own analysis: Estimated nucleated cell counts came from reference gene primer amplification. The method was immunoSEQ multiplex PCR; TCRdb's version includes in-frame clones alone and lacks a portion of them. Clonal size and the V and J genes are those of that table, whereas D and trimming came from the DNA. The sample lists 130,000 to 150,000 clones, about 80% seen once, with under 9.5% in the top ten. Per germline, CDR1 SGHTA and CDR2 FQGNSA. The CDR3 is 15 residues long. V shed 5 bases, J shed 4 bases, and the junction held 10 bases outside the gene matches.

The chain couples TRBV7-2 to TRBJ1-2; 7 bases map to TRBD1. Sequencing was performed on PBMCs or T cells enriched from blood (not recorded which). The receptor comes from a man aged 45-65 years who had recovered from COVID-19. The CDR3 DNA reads TGTGCCAGCAGCACGGACAGGCAGGAGAGCTATGGCTACACCTTC. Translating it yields CASSTDRQESYGYTF.